This T cell receptor beta chain was sequenced in a study of T-cell reconstitution after alpha-beta-depleted transplantation in children (TCRdb year 2016). For context, the study as a whole: Using TCR repertoire profiling, the study quantitatively followed how T-cell immune reconstitution unfolded in children after TCRalphabeta/CD19-depleted allogeneic hematopoietic cell transplantation. General findings and caveats noted by the study authors: Over subsequent months, a decline in hyperexpanded clone frequencies was noted, and after one year, T-cell counts and TCRbeta diversity were mostly ascribed to newly produced T cells. In some patients, high TCRbeta diversity at day 60 was attributed to recipient T cells and intrathymic progenitors that had survived conditioning. About two months after transplant, the apparently early recovery of alphabetaT-cell counts reportedly depended on just several hundred clones that had expanded rapidly and came from non-depleted graft cells.

The treatment or condition label of this sample denotes: allogeneic hematopoietic cell transplantation with graft depleted of TCRalphabeta T cells and CD19 B cells. TCRalphabeta/CD19-depleted allogeneic hematopoietic cell grafts were given to the transplant recipients, all of whom were children. Trimming costs V 5 bases and J 0 bases, and their ends lie 14 bases apart. The CDR3 measures 15 amino acids from cysteine to phenylalanine. The CDR3 DNA has 45 bases and is translated from base 1. CDR1 SEHNR and CDR2 FQNEAQ were looked up in the germline V gene (reference sequence). This clonotype was counted many times. The specificity of this receptor is unknown. Base qualities are missing; no much larger clone stands one base away. Libraries came from PCR. Sequenced using an Illumina HiSeq 2500. TCR library preparation used molecular barcoding, with unique molecular identifiers applied to normalize quantification of the TCRbeta repertoire. The public reads were run again by TCRdb, first through fastp at Q25 and then through MiXCR, and only productive beta chains were kept. Rows are combined by CDR3 protein, so each entry shows the most common genes and DNA. The sample table records hundreds of thousands of distinct CDR3 sequences; 20% to 30% of these occur just once. Jointly, the top ten make up 4.8% of the sample.

This chain is built from TRBV7-9 and TRBJ2-7; the D gene assignment is ambiguous. Specimen: PBMCs, mostly from graft donor cells, collected 360 days after TCRalphabeta/CD19-depleted stem cell transplant. This TCR came from a female patient between 2 and 15 years old who had a stem cell transplant for congenital amegakaryocytic thrombocytopenia, so the T cells may come from the graft donor. The bases read TGTGCCAGCAGCGCCCAGGCCTTCCTCTCCTACGAGCAGTACTTC. This yields the protein CASSAQAFLSYEQYF.